Listed here is a single T cell receptor beta chain. This CDR3 spans 13 amino acids. The germline gives CDR1 ENHRY, CDR2 SYGVKD. Losses at the gene ends were 6 bases for V and 4 bases for J; bases not matched to a gene: 2. The data derive from a study of blood T cell repertoires in COVID-19. About the study: Some COVID-19 samples were acute and others convalescent; all came from the United States, Italy and Spain.

Here immunoSEQ multiplex PCR was the method, and the copy in TCRdb shows in-frame clones only, minus some. The sample has under 300,000 clones; roughly 80% are singletons. This sequence originates from a woman aged 18 to 35 with acute or convalescent COVID-19. Material: peripheral blood. This chain joins TRBV10-3 and TRBJ1-5; TRBD1 aligns across 8 bases. The DNA of the CDR3 is TGTGCCATCAGAGACAGGGGAAATCAGCCCCAGCATTTT. This gives the protein CAIRDRGNQPQHF.